One and the same sample provided the 5 T cell receptor beta chains below, sequenced in a study of CD8 T cells in acute hepatitis C reinfection. TCRdb's copy holds only in-frame clones and misses some; the assay was immunoSEQ multiplex PCR. The table includes over 35,000 clones, around 87% detected once. The time point was: naive CD8 control sorted from an acute-time-point sample. The sample taken for sequencing was naive CD8+ T cells from PBMCs. These receptor sequences come from a man aged 30 to 45 with chronic hepatitis C.

The chain couples TRBV7-3 to TRBJ2-3; 8 bases match TRBD2. This CDR3 comprises 15 residues. Per germline, CDR1 SGHTA and CDR2 FQGTGA. The V and J ends lost 4 bases and 3 bases, in that order; junction bases with no gene match: 6. This CDR3 reads CASSYPGGGTDTQYF. CDR3 sequence (DNA): TGTGCCAGCAGCTACCCAGGCGGGGGGACAGATACGCAGTATTTT.

J is TRBJ2-7 and V is TRBV6-1; D uncertain. This CDR3 spans 13 amino acids. The germline gives CDR1 MNHNS, CDR2 SASEGT. V dropped 5 bases and J dropped 2 bases, with 10 bases sitting between them. This CDR3 reads CASSTTFPYEQYF. DNA of the CDR3: TGTGCCAGCAGTACGACGTTCCCCTACGAGCAGTACTTC.

V gene TRBV4-1 combines with J gene TRBJ2-1; no reliable D call. Germline CDR1 MGHRA, CDR2 YSYEKL. V lost 1 base and J 7 bases, leaving 5 bases between the germline ends. CDR3 length equals 12 residues. This chain's CDR3 is CASSQGRNEQFF. The CDR3 DNA reads as TGCGCCAGCAGCCAAGGTCGGAATGAGCAGTTCTTC.

This clone is a singleton in its sample. The chain joins TRBV19 to TRBJ1-3; D may be TRBD1 (6 bases). The germline V gene encodes CDR1 LNHDA and CDR2 SQIVND (reference sequence). The CDR3 runs to 19 residues. The V end lost 7 bases, the J end lost 1 base, and 26 bases lay between the germline ends. Here the CDR3 reads CASKFGQLQGAFSGNTIYF. The DNA for the CDR3 is TGTGCCAGTAAATTCGGACAGCTCCAGGGAGCTTTTTCTGGAAACACCATATATTTT.

The CDR3 region is CASSHWTTSTDTQYF. As DNA, the CDR3 is TGTGCCAGCAGCCATTGGACGACGAGCACAGATACGCAGTATTTT. The V and J genes are TRBV5-5 and TRBJ2-3; D remains unclear. The CDR3 sequence is 15 residues long. V was clipped by 4 bases and J by 0 bases, with 12 bases between them. Germline CDR1 and CDR2: SGHKS and YYEKEE (reference sequence).